The entry that follows covers one TCR beta chain sequence. What it binds is unknown. These data belong to a study of T cells in Graves' hyperthyroidism and ophthalmopathy. General study results and limits: Ophthalmopathy was told apart from stable hyperthyroidism by a 13 V-J model. Most clonotypes that expanded in the thyroid above 0.001 also showed up in blood.

Calling Graves' hyperthyroidism stable meant ophthalmopathy did not progress within 18 months. Any patient presenting with uncontrolled infection, other autoimmune disease, pregnancy or lactation was left out. Regions amplified from RNA transcripts were the TCR beta CDR3 regions. Primed by the HTBI set, a first-round RT-PCR was run on the TCR CDR3. TCRdb passed the multiplex PCR reads through MiXCR, listing each CDR3 protein once. The sample has about 200,000 distinct CDR3 sequences, roughly a sixth seen once. Sequences were obtained from blood. The sequence derives from a woman aged 50 to 65 with Graves' hyperthyroidism.

CDR3 nucleotides: TGTGCCAGCAGTTTTCTAAGAAAAGAGACCCAGTACTTC. Its protein product is CASSFLRKETQYF. V is TRBV12-3 or TRBV12-4 and J is TRBJ2-5; D not certain. The CDR3 spans 13 residues. Trimming cost V 3 bases and J 3 bases, with 8 bases left between them.